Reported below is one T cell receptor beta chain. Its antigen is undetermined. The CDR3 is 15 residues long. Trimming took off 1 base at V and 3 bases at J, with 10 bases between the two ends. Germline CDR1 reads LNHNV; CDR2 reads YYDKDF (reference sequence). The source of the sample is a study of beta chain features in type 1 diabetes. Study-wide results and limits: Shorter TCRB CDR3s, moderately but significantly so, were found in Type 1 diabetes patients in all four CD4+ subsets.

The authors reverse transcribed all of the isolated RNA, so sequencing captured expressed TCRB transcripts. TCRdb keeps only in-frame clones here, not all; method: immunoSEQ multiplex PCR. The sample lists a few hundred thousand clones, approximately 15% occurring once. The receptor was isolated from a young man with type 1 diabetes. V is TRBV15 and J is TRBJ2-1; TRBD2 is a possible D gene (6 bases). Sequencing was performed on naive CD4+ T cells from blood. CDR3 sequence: CATSRASGLYNEQFF. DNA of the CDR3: TGTGCCACCAGCAGAGCAAGCGGGCTCTACAATGAGCAGTTCTTC. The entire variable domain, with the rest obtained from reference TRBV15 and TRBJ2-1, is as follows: DAMVIQNPRYQVTQFGKPVTLSCSQTLNHNVMYWYQQKSSQAPKLLFHYYDKDFNNEADTPDNFQSRRPNTSFCFLDIRSPGLGDTAMYLCATSRASGLYNEQFFGPGTRLTVL.